A selection of T cell receptor beta chains follows, all from one sample in a study of T cells in Graves' hyperthyroidism and ophthalmopathy. TCRdb analysed the multiplex PCR reads with MiXCR anew, one entry per CDR3 protein. In the table there are under 400,000 distinct CDR3 sequences, approximately 15% of which are singletons. Sequencing was performed on blood. The receptors come from a woman aged 55-69 years with Graves' hyperthyroidism. The CDR3 runs from the conserved cysteine through the conserved F or W. Fields, in order: V gene, CDR3 length, clone size, J gene, D gene, CDR3 protein, CDR3 DNA. The D gene is left open where the match is weak. Size is stated for part of the rows, as once, few or many counts, or as a class when the clone is expanded.

V gene: TRBV11-2; CDR3 length: 13; clone size: .; J gene: TRBJ1-1; D gene: .; CDR3 protein: CAGSLAGSTEAFF; CDR3 DNA: TGTGCCGGCAGCTTAGCTGGGAGCACTGAAGCTTTCTTT
V gene: TRBV27; CDR3 length: 15; clone size: few; J gene: TRBJ1-5; D gene: TRBD1; CDR3 protein: CASSPGTGPDQPQHF; CDR3 DNA: TGTGCCAGCAGTCCCGGGACAGGGCCGGATCAGCCCCAGCATTTT
V gene: TRBV9; CDR3 length: 15; clone size: .; J gene: TRBJ1-1; D gene: .; CDR3 protein: CASSVQLTENTEAFF; CDR3 DNA: TGTGCCAGCAGCGTCCAACTGACGGAGAACACTGAAGCTTTCTTT
V gene: TRBV28; CDR3 length: 16; clone size: many; J gene: TRBJ2-1; D gene: TRBD2; CDR3 protein: CASSLWGGAGYNEQFF; CDR3 DNA: TGTGCCAGCAGTTTATGGGGGGGAGCGGGGTACAATGAGCAGTTCTTC
V gene: TRBV19; CDR3 length: 16; clone size: few; J gene: TRBJ2-7; D gene: TRBD1; CDR3 protein: CASSSRPDRDRHEQYF; CDR3 DNA: TGTGCCAGTAGTTCTCGTCCCGACAGGGATCGCCACGAGCAGTACTTC
V gene: TRBV6-6; CDR3 length: 13; clone size: many; J gene: TRBJ2-7; D gene: .; CDR3 protein: CASSYYRSYEQYF; CDR3 DNA: TGTGCCAGCAGTTACTACCGCTCCTACGAGCAGTACTTC
V gene: TRBV19; CDR3 length: 14; clone size: few; J gene: TRBJ2-7; D gene: .; CDR3 protein: CASSITGINYEQYF; CDR3 DNA: TGTGCCAGTAGTATCACAGGGATTAACTACGAGCAGTACTTC
V gene: TRBV3-1; CDR3 length: 16; clone size: many; J gene: TRBJ2-5; D gene: .; CDR3 protein: CASSQLSISGGETQYF; CDR3 DNA: TGTGCCAGCAGCCAACTTTCCATTAGCGGAGGGGAGACCCAGTACTTC
V gene: TRBV12-3/TRBV12-4; CDR3 length: 15; clone size: many; J gene: TRBJ2-2; D gene: TRBD1; CDR3 protein: CASRRQGLNTGELFF; CDR3 DNA: TGTGCCAGCAGGAGACAGGGATTGAACACCGGGGAGCTGTTTTTT
V gene: TRBV5-1; CDR3 length: 15; clone size: many; J gene: TRBJ1-5; D gene: TRBD1; CDR3 protein: CASSQGQGGNQPQHF; CDR3 DNA: TGCGCCAGCAGCCAGGGACAGGGCGGCAATCAGCCCCAGCATTTT
V gene: TRBV13; CDR3 length: 12; clone size: few; J gene: TRBJ2-1; D gene: .; CDR3 protein: CASSSSWDEQFF; CDR3 DNA: TGTGCCAGCAGCTCCTCATGGGATGAGCAGTTCTTC
V gene: TRBV7-3; CDR3 length: 16; clone size: many; J gene: TRBJ2-3; D gene: .; CDR3 protein: CASSLLTEISTDTQYF; CDR3 DNA: TGTGCCAGCAGCTTATTGACGGAGATAAGCACAGATACGCAGTATTTT
V gene: TRBV7-6; CDR3 length: 12; clone size: .; J gene: TRBJ2-7; D gene: .; CDR3 protein: CASSLAGVEQYF; CDR3 DNA: TGTGCCAGCAGCTTAGCAGGGGTCGAGCAGTACTTC
V gene: TRBV3-1; CDR3 length: 13; clone size: many; J gene: TRBJ2-3; D gene: .; CDR3 protein: CASSPNSVDTQYF; CDR3 DNA: TGTGCCAGCAGCCCGAATAGCGTCGATACGCAGTATTTT
V gene: TRBV7-8; CDR3 length: 17; clone size: many; J gene: TRBJ2-5; D gene: TRBD2; CDR3 protein: CASSLGLLAGLEETQYF; CDR3 DNA: TGTGCCAGCAGCTTAGGACTGTTAGCGGGACTTGAAGAGACCCAGTACTTC
V gene: TRBV30; CDR3 length: 11; clone size: many; J gene: TRBJ1-1; D gene: .; CDR3 protein: CAWSVRSEAFF; CDR3 DNA: TGTGCCTGGAGTGTTCGGTCCGAAGCTTTCTTT
V gene: TRBV11-2; CDR3 length: 15; clone size: few; J gene: TRBJ1-4; D gene: TRBD1; CDR3 protein: CASSSVTGSGEKLFF; CDR3 DNA: TGTGCCAGCAGCTCAGTGACAGGGTCGGGTGAAAAACTGTTTTTT
V gene: TRBV7-3; CDR3 length: 16; clone size: few; J gene: TRBJ1-2; D gene: .; CDR3 protein: CASSFSDRLTNYGYTF; CDR3 DNA: TGTGCCAGCAGCTTCTCCGACAGGCTGACTAACTATGGCTACACCTTC
V gene: TRBV12-3/TRBV12-4; CDR3 length: 17; clone size: many; J gene: TRBJ2-2; D gene: TRBD2; CDR3 protein: CASRRDPGLAITGELFF; CDR3 DNA: TGTGCCAGCAGACGCGATCCGGGACTAGCGATTACCGGGGAGCTGTTTTTT
V gene: TRBV3-1; CDR3 length: 14; clone size: many; J gene: TRBJ1-2; D gene: TRBD1; CDR3 protein: CASSLSTGQYGYTF; CDR3 DNA: TGTGCCAGCAGCCTCTCGACAGGGCAGTATGGCTACACCTTC
V gene: TRBV6-1; CDR3 length: 15; clone size: .; J gene: TRBJ1-5; D gene: TRBD1; CDR3 protein: CASSPVAGGHQPQHF; CDR3 DNA: TGTGCCAGTTCCCCGGTGGCAGGGGGCCATCAGCCCCAGCATTTT